A selection of T cell receptor beta chains follows, all from one sample in a study of cytomegalovirus exposure and HLA in healthy donors. Method: immunoSEQ multiplex PCR; TCRdb's copy keeps in-frame clones and lacks some. The profile shows about 360,000 clones, roughly 89% of them singletons. Material for sequencing was PBMCs. The origin of the receptors is a young woman in good health and CMV-seronegative. CDR3s include the opening cysteine and the closing phenylalanine or tryptophan. The order of the fields is J gene, D gene, clone size, V gene, CDR3 protein, CDR3 DNA. A D gene is named only where the DNA matches it firmly. The listing skips clone size in some rows; elsewhere it reads once, few, many or a size class.

j_gene: TRBJ1-2; d_gene: NA; abundance: NA; v_gene: TRBV9; CDR3aa: CASSVDGGYYGYTF; CDR3nt: TGTGCCAGCAGCGTAGACGGCGGATACTATGGCTACACCTTC
j_gene: TRBJ1-5; d_gene: NA; abundance: NA; v_gene: TRBV28; CDR3aa: CASSLIAPQPQHF; CDR3nt: TGTGCCAGCAGTTTGATAGCACCTCAGCCCCAGCATTTT
j_gene: TRBJ1-1; d_gene: NA; abundance: NA; v_gene: TRBV29-1; CDR3aa: CSVDAGANTEAFF; CDR3nt: TGCAGCGTTGATGCAGGGGCGAACACTGAAGCTTTCTTT
j_gene: TRBJ2-5; d_gene: NA; abundance: NA; v_gene: TRBV28; CDR3aa: CASSLRGRVRETQYF; CDR3nt: TGTGCCAGCAGTTTACGAGGCAGGGTTAGGGAGACCCAGTACTTC
j_gene: TRBJ2-3; d_gene: TRBD2; abundance: NA; v_gene: TRBV6-5; CDR3aa: CASSYSSGADTQYF; CDR3nt: TGTGCCAGCAGTTACTCGAGCGGGGCTGATACGCAGTATTTT
j_gene: TRBJ2-6; d_gene: NA; abundance: NA; v_gene: TRBV2; CDR3aa: CASILYSSSGANVLTF; CDR3nt: TGTGCCAGCATCCTTTATTCCTCGTCTGGGGCCAACGTCCTGACTTTC
j_gene: TRBJ1-1; d_gene: NA; abundance: NA; v_gene: TRBV7-2; CDR3aa: CASTTGFRAFF; CDR3nt: TGTGCCAGCACCACCGGGTTCCGAGCTTTCTTT
j_gene: TRBJ2-2; d_gene: TRBD2; abundance: NA; v_gene: TRBV2; CDR3aa: CASKTSTVGELFF; CDR3nt: TGTGCCAGCAAGACTAGCACGGTCGGGGAGCTGTTTTTT
j_gene: TRBJ2-2; d_gene: TRBD2; abundance: NA; v_gene: TRBV27; CDR3aa: CASSLADGELFF; CDR3nt: TGTGCCAGCAGTCTAGCGGACGGGGAGCTGTTTTTT
j_gene: TRBJ2-1; d_gene: TRBD1; abundance: many; v_gene: TRBV30; CDR3aa: CAWGPGQGYNEQFF; CDR3nt: TGTGCCTGGGGACCGGGACAGGGCTACAATGAGCAGTTCTTC
j_gene: TRBJ1-5; d_gene: NA; abundance: NA; v_gene: TRBV6-5; CDR3aa: CASSYSRAGQPQHF; CDR3nt: TGTGCCAGCAGTTACAGCAGGGCAGGTCAGCCCCAGCATTTT
j_gene: TRBJ2-7; d_gene: TRBD1; abundance: few; v_gene: TRBV2; CDR3aa: CASSVRTGYEQYF; CDR3nt: TGTGCCAGCAGTGTGCGGACAGGCTACGAGCAGTACTTC
j_gene: TRBJ1-6; d_gene: NA; abundance: NA; v_gene: TRBV12-2; CDR3aa: CASRSFSGPPNSPLHF; CDR3nt: TGTGCAAGTCGGTCATTCTCGGGTCCCCCAAATTCACCCCTCCACTTT
j_gene: TRBJ2-3; d_gene: NA; abundance: NA; v_gene: TRBV6-6; CDR3aa: CASSPAGSDTQYF; CDR3nt: TGTGCCAGCAGCCCCGCGGGGTCAGATACGCAGTATTTT
j_gene: TRBJ1-5; d_gene: NA; abundance: few; v_gene: TRBV7-2; CDR3aa: CASSRTTDQPQHF; CDR3nt: TGTGCCAGCAGTCGAACGACTGATCAGCCCCAGCATTTT
j_gene: TRBJ2-7; d_gene: NA; abundance: few; v_gene: TRBV30; CDR3aa: CAWSVLHLRDEQYF; CDR3nt: TGTGCCTGGAGTGTTCTGCACCTCAGGGACGAGCAGTACTTC
j_gene: TRBJ2-6; d_gene: NA; abundance: NA; v_gene: TRBV4-1; CDR3aa: CASSHRDGANVLTF; CDR3nt: TGCGCCAGCAGCCACAGGGATGGGGCCAACGTCCTGACTTTC
j_gene: TRBJ2-7; d_gene: NA; abundance: once; v_gene: TRBV14; CDR3aa: CASSQATASVQYF; CDR3nt: TGTGCCAGCAGCCAAGCTACAGCATCGGTGCAGTACTTC
j_gene: TRBJ1-1; d_gene: TRBD1; abundance: NA; v_gene: TRBV18; CDR3aa: CASSYGTGISGTEAFF; CDR3nt: TGTGCCAGCTCATATGGGACAGGCATATCAGGCACTGAAGCTTTCTTT
j_gene: TRBJ1-5; d_gene: NA; abundance: NA; v_gene: TRBV28; CDR3aa: CASSPVVISNQPQHF; CDR3nt: TGTGCCAGCAGTCCGGTGGTAATTAGCAATCAGCCCCAGCATTTT
j_gene: TRBJ2-3; d_gene: TRBD2; abundance: NA; v_gene: TRBV6-5; CDR3aa: CASSYSAGETDTQYF; CDR3nt: TGTGCCAGCAGTTACTCTGCGGGAGAGACAGATACGCAGTATTTT
j_gene: TRBJ1-2; d_gene: NA; abundance: once; v_gene: TRBV28; CDR3aa: CASSRGEDNGYTF; CDR3nt: TGTGCCAGCAGTCGAGGGGAGGATAATGGCTACACCTTC
j_gene: TRBJ2-5; d_gene: NA; abundance: once; v_gene: TRBV11-2; CDR3aa: CASRAIQETQYF; CDR3nt: TGTGCCAGCAGAGCTATCCAAGAGACCCAGTACTTC
j_gene: TRBJ1-2; d_gene: TRBD1; abundance: NA; v_gene: TRBV9; CDR3aa: CASSPWDSPDNYGYTF; CDR3nt: TGTGCCAGCAGCCCGTGGGACAGCCCAGATAACTATGGCTACACCTTC
j_gene: TRBJ2-3; d_gene: TRBD2; abundance: NA; v_gene: TRBV4-2; CDR3aa: CASSQEVGAGGGDTQYF; CDR3nt: TGTGCCAGCAGCCAAGAAGTGGGAGCGGGGGGTGGAGATACGCAGTATTTT
j_gene: TRBJ2-7; d_gene: TRBD1; abundance: NA; v_gene: TRBV25-1; CDR3aa: CASSDHGQGGEQYF; CDR3nt: TGTGCCAGCAGTGACCACGGACAGGGGGGCGAGCAGTACTTC
j_gene: TRBJ2-5; d_gene: NA; abundance: NA; v_gene: TRBV18; CDR3aa: CASSPRSGQETQYF; CDR3nt: TGTGCCAGCTCACCACGGAGCGGACAAGAGACCCAGTACTTC
j_gene: TRBJ2-2; d_gene: TRBD2; abundance: NA; v_gene: TRBV18; CDR3aa: CASSTSDSGELFF; CDR3nt: TGTGCCAGCTCGACTAGCGACAGTGGGGAGCTGTTTTTT
j_gene: TRBJ2-5; d_gene: NA; abundance: NA; v_gene: TRBV6-1; CDR3aa: CASSEARGLQTQYF; CDR3nt: TGTGCCAGCAGTGAAGCGCGGGGCCTCCAGACCCAGTACTTC